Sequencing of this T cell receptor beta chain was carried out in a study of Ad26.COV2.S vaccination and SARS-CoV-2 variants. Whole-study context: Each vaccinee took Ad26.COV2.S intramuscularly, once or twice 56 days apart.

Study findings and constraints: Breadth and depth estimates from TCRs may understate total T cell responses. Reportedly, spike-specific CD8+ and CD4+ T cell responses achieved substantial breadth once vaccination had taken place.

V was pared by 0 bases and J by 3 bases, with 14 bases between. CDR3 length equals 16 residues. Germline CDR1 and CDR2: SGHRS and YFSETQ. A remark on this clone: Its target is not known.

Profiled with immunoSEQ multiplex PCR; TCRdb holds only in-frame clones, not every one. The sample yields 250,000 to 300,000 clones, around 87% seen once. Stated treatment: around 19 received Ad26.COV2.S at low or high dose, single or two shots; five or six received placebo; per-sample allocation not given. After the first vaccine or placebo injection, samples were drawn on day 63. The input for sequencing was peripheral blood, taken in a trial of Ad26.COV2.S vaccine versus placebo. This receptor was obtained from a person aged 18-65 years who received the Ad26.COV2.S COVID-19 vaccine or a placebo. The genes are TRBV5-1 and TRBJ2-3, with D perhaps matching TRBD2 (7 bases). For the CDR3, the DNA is TGCGCCAGCAGCTTGGCCTCGGGGAGGGGGACAGATACGCAGTATTTT. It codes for CASSLASGRGTDTQYF.